The rows below give T cell receptor beta chains drawn from one sample of a study of identical twins. TCRdb independently ran MiXCR on the 5' RACE reads; one entry per CDR3 protein. This sample has 400,000 to 550,000 distinct CDR3 sequences, with approximately 22% found just once. These same data were also listed under a study on T cells expressing NK-cell markers.

The sequenced material came from CD4+ T cells sorted from blood. The origin of the receptors is a woman younger than 30 in good health. Each CDR3 is given with its conserved first and last residue. Each record gives: J gene, D gene, V gene, clone size, CDR3 protein, CDR3 DNA. The D gene is left open where the match is weak. Clone sizes are given selectively: once, few, many, or a class where the clone is expanded.

TRBJ2-7 | NA | TRBV12-3/TRBV12-4 | few | CASSPGPGEYEQYF | TGTGCCAGCAGCCCCGGGCCGGGGGAGTACGAGCAGTACTTC
TRBJ2-1 | NA | TRBV7-8 | few | CASSLYGVAAYNEQFF | TGTGCCAGCAGCTTATACGGGGTAGCGGCCTACAATGAGCAGTTCTTC
TRBJ2-2 | TRBD1 | TRBV10-2 | once | CASLGTGITGELFF | TGCGCCAGCTTGGGGACAGGGATCACCGGGGAGCTGTTTTTT
TRBJ2-4 | NA | TRBV6-1 | NA | CASTSLAKNIQYF | TGTGCCAGCACCAGCTTAGCCAAAAACATTCAGTACTTC
TRBJ2-7 | NA | TRBV15 | NA | CATSRDQHRALQEQYF | TGTGCCACCAGCAGAGATCAGCACAGGGCGCTACAGGAGCAGTACTTC
TRBJ2-1 | NA | TRBV5-1 | few | CASSFEGDFYNEQFF | TGCGCCAGCAGCTTTGAGGGAGATTTCTACAATGAGCAGTTCTTC
TRBJ2-5 | NA | TRBV5-1 | many | CASSLIPGETQYF | TGCGCCAGCAGCTTGATTCCGGGGGAGACCCAGTACTTC
TRBJ2-7 | TRBD2 | TRBV7-9 | few | CASSEGLAAFNVQYF | TGTGCCAGCAGCGAGGGACTAGCGGCGTTTAATGTGCAGTACTTC
TRBJ1-5 | TRBD1 | TRBV20-1 | NA | CSASRQGMGNQPQHF | TGCAGTGCTAGCAGACAGGGGATGGGCAATCAGCCCCAGCATTTT
TRBJ2-7 | TRBD1 | TRBV5-1 | few | CASSPSPGQGFYEQYF | TGCGCCAGCAGTCCTAGCCCGGGACAGGGATTCTACGAGCAGTACTTC
TRBJ1-5 | NA | TRBV12-3/TRBV12-4 | few | CASSLLGGGQPQHF | TGTGCCAGCAGTTTACTGGGCGGTGGCCAGCCCCAGCATTTT
TRBJ2-1 | NA | TRBV20-1 | few | CSARPPSGPYNEQFF | TGCAGTGCTAGACCCCCGAGCGGGCCCTACAATGAGCAGTTCTTC
TRBJ1-1 | NA | TRBV13 | NA | CASSPRHRTVTEAFF | TGTGCCAGCAGCCCCCGACACCGGACTGTCACTGAAGCTTTCTTT
TRBJ1-4 | NA | TRBV5-1 | NA | CASTPGPNEKLFF | TGCGCCAGCACTCCAGGGCCTAATGAAAAACTGTTTTTT
TRBJ1-1 | NA | TRBV7-2 | NA | CASSLGHNTEAFF | TGTGCCAGCAGCTTAGGGCACAACACTGAAGCTTTCTTT
TRBJ2-7 | TRBD2 | TRBV20-1 | few | CSALLAGGVQYF | TGCAGTGCTCTACTAGCGGGGGGCGTGCAGTACTTC
TRBJ2-5 | NA | TRBV3-1 | NA | CASSHGRETQYF | TGTGCCAGCAGCCACGGTAGGGAGACCCAGTACTTC
TRBJ2-7 | NA | TRBV10-2 | NA | CASSEGGNEQYF | TGCGCCAGCAGTGAAGGTGGGAACGAGCAGTACTTC
TRBJ2-1 | NA | TRBV27 | few | CASSFGPSPIGEQFF | TGTGCCAGCAGTTTTGGCCCTAGCCCAATCGGCGAGCAGTTCTTC
TRBJ1-5 | TRBD1 | TRBV20-1 | NA | CSAPRGPNQPQHF | TGCAGTGCCCCCAGGGGGCCCAATCAGCCCCAGCATTTT
TRBJ2-1 | TRBD2 | TRBV28 | few | CASSLRTLQGNSGAQRNEQFF | TGTGCCAGCAGTTTACGTACGCTGCAGGGTAATAGCGGGGCCCAACGGAATGAGCAGTTCTTC
TRBJ2-1 | NA | TRBV29-1 | many | CSGGSSYNEQFF | TGCAGCGGGGGGAGCTCCTACAATGAGCAGTTCTTC